These 25 T cell receptor beta chains were all obtained from the same sample, sequenced in a study of type 1 regulatory T cells. These TCRs are of unknown antigen specificity. TCRdb recomputed calls from the reads with MiXCR, one row per CDR3 protein. The sample records fewer than 30,000 distinct CDR3 sequences, 72% being singletons. Sequencing was performed on cultured T cells, either the whole culture or a sorted T cell fraction (not recorded which). Subset defined: Tr1-enriched cell product generated in vitro against host alloantigens. Receptors were obtained from a human donor in good health.

This chain joins TRBV9 and TRBJ2-7; TRBD1 is a possible D gene (6 bases). Germline-derived CDR1 and CDR2 are SGDLS and YYNGEE. The CDR3 is made up of 16 amino acids. The ends were cut back, 1 base at V and 6 bases at J, with 20 bases in the middle. The CDR3 is CASSVIGDTRGPEQYF. CDR3 bases: TGTGCCAGCAGCGTAATAGGGGACACCAGGGGTCCCGAGCAGTACTTC.

The sample holds one count of this clonotype. The V and J genes are TRBV5-1 and TRBJ2-5; 8 bases line up with TRBD2. The V segment lost 6 bases and the J segment 3 bases; nucleotides outside the gene matches: 10. The CDR3 is made up of 15 amino acids. Germline V gene data show CDR1 as SGHRS and CDR2 as YFSETQ. CDR3 DNA: TGCGCCAGCACCCGAGGAGGCGGGGGGAAAGAGACCCAGTACTTC. The encoded protein is CASTRGGGGKETQYF.

The rearrangement links TRBV5-1 to TRBJ2-7, with no clear D. In germline, CDR1 is SGHRS, CDR2 YFSETQ. Deletions cut 0 bases from V and 3 bases from J, with 10 bases between. CDR3 length: 14 residues. CDR3 in amino acids: CASSLEGLSYEQYF. The CDR3 bases are TGCGCCAGCAGCTTGGAAGGGCTTAGCTACGAGCAGTACTTC.

The J gene is TRBJ1-1, the V gene TRBV20-1, with 9 bases fitting TRBD1. CDR3 size: 15 residues. Germline-derived CDR1 and CDR2 are DFQATT and SNEGSKA (reference sequence). The V gene end was trimmed by 6 bases and the J gene end by 4 bases; junction bases not matched to a gene: 12. The CDR3 spells CSARHSGTGITEAFF. The CDR3 region has the DNA TGCAGTGCCCGCCACTCCGGGACAGGGATCACTGAAGCTTTCTTT.

The chain combines TRBV20-1 with TRBJ2-5; 7 nucleotides align to TRBD2. The V and J ends lost 6 bases and 4 bases, in that order; junction bases with no gene match: 8. CDR3 length: 13 residues. CDR1 is DFQATT and CDR2 is SNEGSKA in the germline V gene (reference sequence). CDR3 DNA: TGCAGTGCCGAAAGGACGGGGGGAGAGACCCAGTACTTC. This codes for CSAERTGGETQYF.

This sequence joins TRBV19 and TRBJ2-7; weak D call: TRBD1 (6 bases). The V and J ends lost 5 bases and 4 bases respectively, with 18 bases between them. CDR1 is LNHDA, CDR2 SQIVND, per germline (reference sequence). The CDR3 loop spans 15 amino acids. CDR3 amino acids: CASSLMGQGNYEQYF. CDR3 coding DNA: TGTGCCAGTAGTCTAATGGGACAAGGGAATTACGAGCAGTACTTC.

The rearrangement uses TRBV5-1 and TRBJ2-7; no clear D gene. This CDR3 region has 15 residues. Germline V gives CDR1 SGHRS, CDR2 YFSETQ. Trimming left V 0 bases short and J 1 base short, with 11 bases between. CDR3 protein: CASSLALTESYEQYF. CDR3 DNA: TGCGCCAGCAGCTTGGCCTTGACTGAATCCTACGAGCAGTACTTC.

V usage is TRBV27 and J usage is TRBJ2-1, with D possibly being TRBD1 (5 bases). Deletions cut 4 bases from V and 7 bases from J, with 8 bases between. CDR1 is MNHEY and CDR2 is SMNVEV in the germline V gene (reference sequence). The CDR3 loop spans 12 amino acids. CDR3: CASSSPGNEQFF. The CDR3 DNA reads TGTGCCAGCAGTTCCCCAGGGAATGAGCAGTTCTTC.

The rearrangement joins TRBV20-1 to TRBJ1-2, with 9 bases aligning to TRBD1. Trimming cost V 6 bases and J 4 bases; bases outside gene matches: 6. Looked up from germline, CDR1 is DFQATT and CDR2 is SNEGSKA (reference sequence). CDR3 length equals 13 residues. CDR3 in DNA: TGCAGTGCGGAATGGACAGGGGTCTATGGCTACACCTTC. Translating gives CSAEWTGVYGYTF.

The chain combines TRBV7-9 with TRBJ1-2, with a weak D call TRBD1 (5 bases). The CDR3 runs to 15 residues. Germline CDR1 reads SEHNR; CDR2 reads FQNEAQ (reference sequence). Trimming took off 4 bases at V and 4 bases at J, with 16 bases between the two ends. The CDR3 reads CASSSGPRGGYGYTF. The CDR3 bases are TGTGCCAGCAGCTCCGGTCCTCGGGGGGGCTATGGCTACACCTTC.

DNA for the CDR3: TGTGCCAGCAGCCGGGACAGAGGGTACAATGAGCAGTTCTTC. Translated, it gives CASSRDRGYNEQFF. V gene TRBV2 combines with J gene TRBJ2-1; 7 bases fit TRBD1. Trimming took 6 bases from V and 4 from J; bases not matched to a gene: 6. The germline gives CDR1 SNHLY, CDR2 FYNNEI. The CDR3 sequence is 14 residues long.

In nucleotides, the CDR3 is TGTGCCTGGGCCGGACTAGCGGGGGGGCCCACCTACAATGAGCAGTTCTTC. It codes for CAWAGLAGGPTYNEQFF. The J gene is TRBJ2-1, the V gene TRBV30; 15 bases align to TRBD2. Germline trimming cut 5 bases from V and 2 bases from J; bases unmatched to any gene: 7. CDR3 length equals 17 residues. Germline V lookup: CDR1 GTSNPN, CDR2 SVGIG (reference sequence).

This clonotype was detected a few times. The genes are TRBV30 and TRBJ2-1, with a tentative D call TRBD2 (5 bases). V was trimmed by 3 bases and J by 13 bases, leaving 16 bases between them. Germline CDR1 GTSNPN, CDR2 SVGIG (reference sequence). The CDR3 is 12 residues long. CDR3 in amino acids: CAWRADLQQQFF. Written as DNA, the CDR3 is TGTGCCTGGAGGGCGGACTTACAACAACAGTTCTTC.

In this sample, this clonotype turned up once. The CDR3 coding sequence is TGTGCCAGCAGCTTAGTTTACTCCCTTGGAGCGTCCTACAATGAGCAGTTCTTC. It codes for CASSLVYSLGASYNEQFF. The chain is built from TRBV7-2 and TRBJ2-1; no clear D. Trimming took 1 base from V and 1 from J, leaving 17 bases between them. Germline V lookup: CDR1 SGHTA, CDR2 FQGNSA. CDR3 length: 18 amino acids.

This clonotype was found a few times. The rearrangement joins TRBV20-1 to TRBJ1-6, with D possibly being TRBD1 (5 bases). The CDR3 is 13 amino acids. In germline, CDR1 is DFQATT, CDR2 SNEGSKA (reference sequence). Trimming left V 5 bases short and J 7 bases short, with 12 bases between. The CDR3 here is CSAAGTGNSPLHF. For the CDR3, the DNA is TGCAGTGCTGCCGGGACGGGGAATTCACCCCTCCACTTT.

A note on this clonotype: At one of its ends the junction is not consistent with the germline gene, which may arise from a read error. The chain carries TRBV7-9 and TRBJ1-2; D ambiguous. The CDR3 spans 16 residues. Germline lookup yields CDR1 SEHNR and CDR2 FQNEAQ (reference sequence). The DNA of the CDR3 is TGTGCCAGCAGCTTGGGTAGGGCAGCCAGCTTCTATGGCTACATCTTC. This codes for CASSLGRAASFYGYIF.

The chain combines TRBV20-1 with TRBJ2-1, with TRBD1 as a possible D gene (7 bases). Germline CDR1 is DFQATT and CDR2 is SNEGSKA (reference sequence). CDR3 length: 11 residues. The V gene lost 1 base and the J gene lost 15 bases, with 13 bases spanning the gap. In DNA, the CDR3 is TGCAGTGCTAGAGGTCGGAGGGGGCTGTTCTTC. Translation: CSARGRRGLFF.

By proportion, this clonotype is medium-sized. The chain combines TRBV7-9 with TRBJ2-3, with a weak D call TRBD2 (7 bases). The length of the CDR3 is 14 residues. Germline CDR1 reads SEHNR; CDR2 reads FQNEAQ (reference sequence). With 5 bases removed from V and 6 bases from J, the gap between germline ends came to 15 bases. This CDR3 is CASSQGTTRDTQYF. The CDR3 DNA follows: TGTGCCAGCAGCCAGGGGACTACGAGGGATACGCAGTATTTT.

This clonotype occurred once. This rearrangement joins TRBV19 to TRBJ1-1, with TRBD1 identical over 7 bases. V was clipped by 3 bases and J by 0 bases; unmatched bases: 10. The CDR3 runs 17 residues. Germline V lookup: CDR1 LNHDA, CDR2 SQIVND (reference sequence). This chain's CDR3 is CASSIFMGQNMNTEAFF. The CDR3 DNA reads as TGTGCCAGTAGTATTTTTATGGGACAGAACATGAACACTGAAGCTTTCTTT.

This clonotype rates as medium-sized. The V call is TRBV6-6, the J call TRBJ1-1; D remains unclear. With 7 bases removed from V and 4 bases from J, the gap between germline ends came to 7 bases. The germline V gene encodes CDR1 MNHNY and CDR2 SVGAGI (reference sequence). The CDR3 spans 11 residues. CDR3 coding DNA: TGTGCCAGCAACCGGTTCACTGAAGCTTTCTTT. This translates into CASNRFTEAFF.

This chain uses TRBV11-1 with TRBJ2-3; 12 bases agree with TRBD2. Germline values: CDR1 SGHAT, CDR2 FQDESV (reference sequence). The V and J ends lost 5 bases and 6 bases, in that order; junction bases with no gene match: 9. The CDR3 is 16 residues long. CDR3 DNA sequence: TGTGCCAGCAGCCCCCAGACTAGCGGGGGATCCGATACGCAGTATTTT. This sequence encodes CASSPQTSGGSDTQYF.

This chain joins TRBV18 and TRBJ2-2, with D perhaps matching TRBD2 (5 bases). CDR1 is KGHSH and CDR2 is LQKENI in the germline V gene. V dropped 0 bases and J dropped 7 bases, with 12 bases sitting between them. The CDR3 length is 15 residues. CDR3 in amino acids: CASSPPGDGSGELFF. The CDR3 DNA reads TGTGCCAGCTCACCACCGGGAGACGGTAGCGGGGAGCTGTTTTTT.

This clonotype appeared a single time. The chain uses TRBV7-9 and TRBJ1-2; perhaps TRBD1 as D (5 bases). V was clipped by 5 bases and J by 4 bases, with 17 bases between them. Germline V CDR1 and CDR2: SEHNR, FQNEAQ (reference sequence). The CDR3 runs 15 residues. The CDR3 DNA follows: TGTGCCAGCAGCCGGGGGTCACTCGGGAGCTATGGCTACACCTTC. Translated: CASSRGSLGSYGYTF.

Here the CDR3 reads CASSDRVGNSGTGELFF. For the CDR3, the DNA is TGTGCCAGCAGCGACAGGGTCGGGAACAGCGGTACCGGGGAGCTGTTTTTT. This rearrangement joins TRBV7-6 to TRBJ2-2, with 7 bases that match TRBD1. Per germline, CDR1 SGHVS and CDR2 FNYEAQ. V dropped 5 bases and J dropped 5; count of bases not matched to a gene: 14. This CDR3 contains 17 residues.

J is TRBJ1-3 and V is TRBV15; D might be TRBD1 (6 bases). The germline V gene has CDR1 LNHNV and CDR2 YYDKDF (reference sequence). V dropped 4 bases and J dropped 4 bases, with 17 bases sitting between them. The CDR3 totals 16 residues. Here the CDR3 reads CATSTGNRVAGNTIYF. Here the CDR3 DNA reads TGTGCCACCAGCACGGGAAACAGGGTGGCGGGAAACACCATATATTTT.